This TCR beta chain was obtained from a study of OX40 agonist ivuxolimab in advanced cancers. Study summary: Mean age around 60 years, range about 23 to 80; around 80% male. General study points: By week 6 at 0.1 to 3.0 mg/kg, blood CD4+ and CD8+ T cells had expanded clonally.

Comments on this clone: Its antigen is as yet unknown.

Germline V gene lookup returns CDR1 SGHKS and CDR2 YYEKEE (reference sequence). This CDR3 is 16 amino acids long. The V and J ends lost 1 base and 2 bases, in that order; junction bases with no gene match: 5. The data were produced by immunoSEQ multiplex PCR, yet TCRdb's version contains in-frame clones alone and is incomplete. The data show approximately 34,000 clones, 80% to 85% seen once. Blood sampling took place at baseline, cycle 4 day 1, and cycle 7 day 1. Sequencing used CD4+ or CD8+ T cells sorted from blood, obtained in a trial of the OX40 agonist ivuxolimab. This clonotype was sampled from an adult with an advanced solid tumor such as melanoma, head and neck, liver or kidney cancer. The chain is built from TRBV5-5 and TRBJ2-5; 10 bases align to TRBD2. The CDR3 nucleotides are TGTGCCAGCAGCTTGTTACCAGCGGGAGGGCAAGAGACCCAGTACTTC. Amino acids: CASSLLPAGGQETQYF. The full variable domain, its missing parts supplied by reference TRBV5-5 and TRBJ2-5, is DAGVTQSPTHLIKTRGQQVTLRCSPISGHKSVSWYQQVLGQGPQFIFQYYEKEERGRGNFPDRFSARQFPNYSSELNVNALLLGDSALYLCASSLLPAGGQETQYFGPGTRLLVL.